These 8 T cell receptor beta chains were all obtained from the same sample, sequenced in a study of blood T cell repertoires in COVID-19. Data came from immunoSEQ multiplex PCR; TCRdb stores just in-frame clones and leaves some out. The sample includes approximately 250,000 clones, approximately 86% of them seen just once. The sequenced sample consisted of peripheral blood. All receptors derive from a woman aged 55-69 years who had recovered from COVID-19.

The V and J genes are TRBV7-8 and TRBJ2-3, with 9 bases matching TRBD2. CDR3 size: 16 residues. V shed 5 bases and J 2 bases; nucleotides not matched to a gene: 8. Germline CDR1 is SGHVS and CDR2 is FQNEAQ. This chain's CDR3 is CASSLQTSGFTDTQYF. In DNA, the CDR3 is TGTGCCAGCAGCCTCCAGACTAGCGGCTTCACAGATACGCAGTATTTT.

This sequence joins TRBV4-1 and TRBJ1-5, with D maybe TRBD1 (5 bases). Trimming took 1 base from V and 7 from J, leaving 11 bases between them. The CDR3 runs to 14 residues. Germline CDR1 and CDR2: MGHRA and YSYEKL. Here the CDR3 reads CASSQAQGVQPQHF. The DNA of the CDR3 is TGCGCCAGCAGCCAAGCCCAAGGGGTGCAGCCCCAGCATTTT.

The chain has TRBV27 and TRBJ1-2; 10 bases fit TRBD1. J was trimmed by 2 bases and V by 5 bases; bases with no gene match: 5. The CDR3 sequence is 15 residues long. Germline V CDR1 and CDR2: MNHEY, SMNVEV (reference sequence). The CDR3 region has the DNA TGTGCCAGCAGTCCGGGGACAGGGGAAAACTATGGCTACACCTTC. Translation gives CASSPGTGENYGYTF.

V is TRBV4-3 and J is TRBJ1-3; possible D gene TRBD1, 6 bases. V lost 1 base, J lost 4 bases, and 11 bases lay in between. Per germline, CDR1 LGHNA and CDR2 YSLEER. The CDR3 spans 15 residues. The CDR3: CASSQVVQGGNTIYF. The CDR3 bases are TGCGCCAGCAGCCAAGTGGTACAGGGCGGAAACACCATATATTTT.

The chain is built from TRBV12-3 or TRBV12-4 and TRBJ1-2; D uncertain. The CDR3 contains 11 residues. The V gene lost 4 bases and the J gene lost 8 bases, with 8 bases spanning the gap. The CDR3 protein is CASSSYFGYTF. The DNA for the CDR3 is TGTGCCAGCAGTTCCTACTTCGGCTACACCTTC.

V and J are TRBV11-1 and TRBJ2-7, with D perhaps TRBD2 (6 bases). Germline V lookup: CDR1 SGHAT, CDR2 FQDESV (reference sequence). The CDR3 totals 13 residues. Trimming pared 6 bases from V and 2 bases from J, leaving 11 bases between. This chain's CDR3 is CASRRDGTYEQYF. The CDR3 nucleotides are TGTGCCAGCAGGCGGGACGGCACCTACGAGCAGTACTTC.

CDR3 amino acids: CASSPPGGDQPQHF. The DNA of the CDR3 is TGTGCCAGCTCACCACCGGGCGGGGATCAGCCCCAGCATTTT. The rearrangement joins TRBV18 to TRBJ1-5; D not certain. CDR1 is KGHSH, CDR2 LQKENI, per germline. This CDR3 is 14 amino acids long. Trimming cost V 0 bases and J 5 bases, with 8 bases left between them. The full variable domain, in which reference TRBV18 and TRBJ1-5 provide the parts outside the CDR3, is NAGVMQNPRHLVRRRGQEARLRCSPMKGHSHVYWYRQLPEEGLKFMVYLQKENIIDESGMPKERFSAEFPKEGPSILRIQQVVRGDSAAYFCASSPPGGDQPQHFGDGTRLSIL.

This clone is a singleton in its sample. The CDR3 protein is CASSPARNSNYGYTF. CDR3 sequence (DNA): TGTGCCAGCAGCCCCGCCAGGAACTCTAACTATGGCTACACCTTC. This sequence joins TRBV14 and TRBJ1-2, with D unclear. The germline V gene encodes CDR1 SGHDN and CDR2 FVKESK. V dropped 4 bases and J dropped 0 bases, with 12 bases sitting between them. The CDR3 spans 15 residues.